The rows below give T cell receptor beta chains drawn from one sample of a study of CD8 T cells in ankylosing spondylitis. TCRdb re-called the 5' RACE reads with MiXCR, one entry per CDR3 protein. This repertoire shows approximately 540,000 distinct CDR3 sequences, about an eighth found once; its top ten account for over 6.5%. Sample: blood, either unsorted or a sorted T cell fraction (not recorded which). The receptor set was obtained from a male donor with ankylosing spondylitis. The conserved cysteine and the conserved F or W are not part of the CDR3 here. Only part of the rows carry a size: once, few, many, or a class if the clone is expanded.

TRBJ1-5,TRBV12-3/TRBV12-4,many,ASSLVGVGQPQH
TRBJ2-1,TRBV25-1,many,ASSGRGGAYNEQF
TRBJ2-3,TRBV11-2,.,ASSLVTSGRAGNTDTQY
TRBJ2-1,TRBV2,few,VDSPYNEQF
TRBJ1-3,TRBV7-9,few,ASSETGASSGNTIY
TRBJ2-1,TRBV5-6,.,ASSRLSGGRNEQF
TRBJ2-1,TRBV20-1,.,SARDMTGSGYNEQF
TRBJ2-1,TRBV5-1,.,ASSLLLVDEQF
TRBJ2-2,TRBV2,few,ASKTAPSRGTGELF
TRBJ2-1,TRBV2,.,ASSEEGLDEQF
TRBJ1-1,TRBV11-2,few,ASSDPVGTPNTEAF
TRBJ2-7,TRBV5-6,few,ASSLSWLKTYEQY
TRBJ1-2,TRBV5-6,.,ASRPTSFQKDGYT
TRBJ2-1,TRBV7-2,many,ASSITGGSYNEQF
TRBJ2-2,TRBV7-9,few,ASSSGAGANTGELF
TRBJ2-7,TRBV13,.,ASSWGRQADEQY
TRBJ1-5,TRBV20-1,few,SARIGGNSNQPQH
TRBJ2-1,TRBV6-1,.,ASSPDYSSSYNEQF
TRBJ2-1,TRBV29-1,few,SVDRPNNEQF
TRBJ1-3,TRBV9,.,ASSTRIGSPNTIY
TRBJ2-1,TRBV29-1,many,SVRARGRGNYNEQF
TRBJ1-4,TRBV3-1,many,ASSQGVFEKLF
TRBJ1-1,TRBV9,.,ASSVVLGGLPPEAF
TRBJ2-1,TRBV20-1,many,SARPGQGNTYTVF
TRBJ2-1,TRBV20-1,few,SARDWGGRYNEQF
TRBJ2-1,TRBV20-1,few,SASLLAGGQYNEQF
TRBJ2-2,TRBV11-2,few,ASSLKGAVRGDTGELF
TRBJ2-1,TRBV20-1,few,SAETGTSGQLRGYNEQF
TRBJ2-1,TRBV11-1,many,ASSLYPSGSLGVAYNEQF
TRBJ2-1,TRBV11-2,.,ASQDDPSNEQF
TRBJ1-1,TRBV5-1,.,ASSLAARMNTEAF
TRBJ1-2,TRBV12-3/TRBV12-4,.,ASSPDGGFAYGYT
TRBJ2-1,TRBV2,.,ASRKVGLANEQF
TRBJ2-2,TRBV5-1,many,ASSLDTGEYTGELF
TRBJ2-1,TRBV20-1,.,SALGLAGEQF
TRBJ1-2,TRBV7-9,.,ASSSLGGAANYGYT
TRBJ2-1,TRBV7-9,many,ASSPHGVSYNEQF
TRBJ2-1,TRBV4-2,few,ASSQVGQPNEQF
TRBJ1-2,TRBV28,.,ASSTAGTGGIYGYT
TRBJ2-3,TRBV25-1,few,ASSGIQGTDTQY
TRBJ2-7,TRBV12-3/TRBV12-4,.,ASTPGQGAHEQY
TRBJ2-7,TRBV5-1,few,ASSLDVSYEQY
TRBJ2-1,TRBV11-3,.,ASASLAAEQF
TRBJ1-6,TRBV27,.,ASSLGQATFSYNSPLH
TRBJ2-5,TRBV20-1,few,SARDLAGWETQY
TRBJ1-4,TRBV5-1,few,ASSLGGQTNEKLF
TRBJ2-1,TRBV7-8,.,ASSSGTPRRQNEQF
TRBJ2-1,TRBV6-5,.,ASSHRWREEGNEQF
TRBJ2-2,TRBV12-3/TRBV12-4,.,ASSLGSRASNTGELF
TRBJ2-3,TRBV5-1,.,ASFRTDSSTDTQY
TRBJ1-1,TRBV11-2,.,ASTPREAF
TRBJ2-7,TRBV29-1,.,SVTGDGTYEQY
TRBJ1-4,TRBV10-3,.,AISEKGVDEKLF
TRBJ2-5,TRBV12-3/TRBV12-4,.,ASSFGRGGETQY
TRBJ2-1,TRBV18,.,ASSPGRSEQF
TRBJ2-2,TRBV6-2/TRBV6-3,few,ASSYHIAGGLDTGELF
TRBJ2-7,TRBV10-1,few,ASSEGLAGGGYEQY
TRBJ2-6,TRBV6-4,few,ASRTDSPKHRSGANVLT
TRBJ2-1,TRBV5-1,.,ASSLVSGLAGHNEQF
TRBJ2-5,TRBV20-1,.,SATGERALETQY